The 5 T cell receptor beta chains below all came from one sample that was sequenced in a study of T-cell memory formation after mild COVID-19 (dated by TCRdb to about 2021). Receptors were amplified or captured by 5' RACE. Instrument used: Illumina NovaSeq 6000. TCRdb passed the public sequencing reads through fastp at Q25 and MiXCR, retaining productive beta sequences. Rows are combined by CDR3 protein, so each entry shows the most common genes and DNA. The sample table lists hundreds of thousands of distinct CDR3 sequences, 20% of them with a count of one. The top ten hold around 13% of the sample. Specimen: PBMCs or a T cell subset sorted from them (not recorded which). The receptors were gathered from an adult woman who had mild COVID-19 (a few samples of this study predate the infection). The sample titles of this study are shuffled in the database, so cell type and time point are left out; the donor was told from shared clones.

V gene TRBV24-1 combines with J gene TRBJ1-2, with D possibly being TRBD1 (5 bases). Trimming took 4 bases from V and 4 from J, leaving 15 bases between them. Germline V gene data show CDR1 as KGHDR and CDR2 as SFDVKD. This CDR3 region has 15 residues. DNA of the CDR3: TGTGCCACCAGTGAGGGGGACGGGAGAGCCTATGGCTACACCTTC. Residues: CATSEGDGRAYGYTF.

The V and J genes are TRBV9 and TRBJ2-7; D uncertain. This CDR3 comprises 14 residues. V was trimmed by 0 bases and J by 2 bases, leaving 9 bases between them. Germline V gene sequence: CDR1 SGDLS, CDR2 YYNGEE. CDR3: CASSVGSGPYEQYF. CDR3 bases: TGTGCCAGCAGCGTAGGATCAGGCCCCTACGAGCAGTACTTC.

This clonotype has more than one count but fewer than ten. The chain links TRBV12-3 or TRBV12-4 to TRBJ2-3; the D gene is possibly TRBD2 (5 bases). Trimming removed 6 bases from V and 3 bases from J, with 13 bases in between. This CDR3 comprises 14 residues. The CDR3 region has the DNA TGTGCCAGCAGACCCCCGGGATCGACAGATACGCAGTATTTT. This translates into CASRPPGSTDTQYF.

Here the CDR3 reads CASSESSGRTQYF. For the CDR3, the DNA is TGTGCCAGCAGTGAATCTAGTGGGAGGACCCAGTACTTC. This rearrangement joins TRBV25-1 to TRBJ2-5; the D gene is possibly TRBD2 (5 bases). Germline V CDR1 and CDR2: MGHDK, SYGVNS. Trimming shortened V by 1 base and J by 7 bases, and 10 bases separated the two germline ends. CDR3 length: 13 amino acids.

This chain uses TRBV4-3 with TRBJ2-5; D could derive from TRBD1 or TRBD2 (5 bases each). Looked up from germline, CDR1 is LGHNA and CDR2 is YSLEER. Trimming cost V 6 bases and J 2 bases, with 19 bases left between them. There are 16 residues in the CDR3. This CDR3 reads CASSPPSLGVQETQYF. In DNA form, the CDR3 reads TGCGCCAGCAGTCCTCCGTCGCTGGGGGTTCAAGAGACCCAGTACTTC.